The rows below give T cell receptor beta chains drawn from one sample of a study of blood T cell repertoires in COVID-19. The data were produced by immunoSEQ multiplex PCR, yet TCRdb's version contains in-frame clones alone and is incomplete. This table has 130,000 to 150,000 clones, roughly nine tenths appearing once. What was sequenced was peripheral blood. The receptors stem from a human donor in a cohort sampled during active COVID-19. The CDR3 runs from the conserved cysteine through the conserved F or W. A D gene is named only where the DNA matches it firmly. The size of a clone is reported for some rows only, either as once, few or many, or as a class for expanded clones.

j_gene	len	abundance	d_gene	v_gene	CDR3aa	CDR3nt
TRBJ1-1	18	.	TRBD1	TRBV14	CASSQDSRRGRGNTEAFF	TGTGCCAGCAGCCAAGATTCCCGGAGGGGGCGCGGGAACACTGAAGCTTTCTTT
TRBJ2-5	13	.	.	TRBV5-6	CASSGAVQETQYF	TGTGCCAGCAGCGGGGCCGTCCAAGAGACCCAGTACTTC
TRBJ1-6	14	few	.	TRBV11-2	CASRKQEFNSPLHF	TGTGCCAGCAGGAAACAGGAGTTCAATTCACCCCTCCACTTT
TRBJ2-2	14	.	.	TRBV27	CASSSRLGVGELFF	TGTGCCAGCAGTTCCCGCTTAGGAGTCGGGGAGCTGTTTTTT
TRBJ2-7	12	.	TRBD1	TRBV30	CAWTQGAYEQYF	TGTGCCTGGACACAGGGGGCTTACGAGCAGTACTTC
TRBJ1-2	16	.	TRBD1	TRBV5-4	CASSSDMTGLGYGYTF	TGTGCCAGCAGCTCAGACATGACAGGGTTGGGATATGGCTACACCTTC
TRBJ2-5	15	.	.	TRBV5-4	CASSLPAGPQETQYF	TGTGCCAGCAGCTTGCCCGCGGGCCCCCAAGAGACCCAGTACTTC
TRBJ1-2	14	.	.	TRBV6-5	CASSYFRGTYGYTF	TGTGCCAGCAGTTACTTCCGCGGGACCTATGGCTACACCTTC
TRBJ2-3	14	.	.	TRBV9	CASSVASSTDTQYF	TGTGCCAGCAGCGTAGCTAGCAGCACAGATACGCAGTATTTT
TRBJ1-1	14	.	.	TRBV6-5	CASRETTGATEAFF	TGTGCCAGCAGGGAGACGACAGGCGCCACTGAAGCTTTCTTT
TRBJ1-3	15	once	.	TRBV19	CASSAQGLGGNTIYF	TGTGCCAGTAGTGCCCAGGGTCTCGGTGGAAACACCATATATTTT
TRBJ1-3	15	.	.	TRBV15	CATSREDSSGNTIYF	TGTGCCACCAGCAGAGAAGACTCCTCTGGAAACACCATATATTTT
TRBJ2-7	15	.	TRBD1	TRBV9	CASSVGGQGAYEQYF	TGTGCCAGCAGCGTAGGGGGACAGGGGGCCTACGAGCAGTACTTC
TRBJ1-5	13	.	.	TRBV6-6	CASSYSSGQPQHF	TGTGCCAGCAGTTACTCTTCGGGTCAGCCCCAGCATTTT
TRBJ2-5	14	once	TRBD1	TRBV12-5	CASGLGQGGETQYF	TGTGCTAGTGGTCTCGGACAGGGTGGCGAGACCCAGTACTTC
TRBJ2-2	16	.	TRBD1	TRBV9	CASSLNRDRDTGELFF	TGTGCCAGCAGCTTAAACCGGGACAGGGACACCGGGGAGCTGTTTTTT
TRBJ1-2	15	.	.	TRBV4-1	CASSQTTQSGYGYTF	TGCGCCAGCAGCCAAACCACACAGAGCGGCTATGGCTACACCTTC
TRBJ2-2	17	.	TRBD1	TRBV9	CASSVADRDRGTGELFF	TGTGCCAGCAGCGTAGCAGACAGGGATAGGGGCACCGGGGAGCTGTTTTTT
TRBJ2-1	15	.	.	TRBV6-6	CASSYRVLSYNEQFF	TGTGCCAGCAGTTACCGGGTCCTTTCTTACAATGAGCAGTTCTTC
TRBJ1-2	15	.	TRBD1	TRBV6-5	CASRTPGQSVYGYTF	TGTGCCAGCAGGACTCCGGGACAGAGTGTCTATGGCTACACCTTC
TRBJ1-2	14	.	.	TRBV5-4	CASSGGGTRIGYTF	TGTGCCAGCAGCGGGGGAGGGACAAGGATCGGCTACACCTTC
TRBJ1-2	13	.	.	TRBV6-1	CASSERFRYGYTF	TGTGCCAGCAGTGAACGGTTTCGGTATGGCTACACCTTC
TRBJ2-3	14	.	.	TRBV27	CASSLFGARDTQYF	TGTGCCAGCAGTTTATTTGGGGCCCGAGATACGCAGTATTTT
TRBJ2-3	14	.	.	TRBV2	CASSVGRGTDTQYF	TGTGCCAGCAGTGTGGGCAGGGGCACAGATACGCAGTATTTT
TRBJ2-2	16	.	TRBD1	TRBV7-2	CASSLVGQGSTGELFF	TGTGCCAGCAGCTTAGTGGGACAGGGGAGTACCGGGGAGCTGTTTTTT
TRBJ1-2	14	once	.	TRBV5-4	CASSLEPGNYGYTF	TGTGCCAGCAGCTTGGAGCCAGGGAACTATGGCTACACCTTC